The 3 T cell receptor beta chains presented below share a single source sample, sequenced in a study of regulatory T cells in long-lasting Graves disease. The time point here: newly diagnosed GD, antithyroid drugs for less than 3 months. RNA from PBMCs was the source of the TCR library. Combining iRepertoire HTBI primers with Arm-PCR of CDR3 regions, the authors built TCR beta libraries. MiXCR, applied by TCRdb to the multiplex PCR reads, yields one record per CDR3 protein. The sample lists some 500,000 distinct CDR3 sequences; approximately 13% were seen once. The sample was also reused in another study, on T cells in Graves' hyperthyroidism and ophthalmopathy.

The sample in question was peripheral blood mononuclear cells (PBMCs), obtained at new diagnosis, from a patient treated with antithyroid drugs. The receptors were gathered from a man aged 25 to 40 with Graves disease.

This chain joins TRBV29-1 and TRBJ2-1; 13 positions agree with TRBD2. CDR1 is SQVTM, CDR2 ANQGSEA, per germline. The V and J ends lost 3 bases and 10 bases, in that order; junction bases with no gene match: 12. The CDR3 is 16 residues long. In DNA form, the CDR3 reads TGCAGCGTTGAGCGTCCAGGGACTAGCGGGACGTACGAGCAGTTCTTC. Its translation: CSVERPGTSGTYEQFF.

The table lists this clonotype with many counts. CDR3 sequence (DNA): TGTGCCAGCAGCACTGGGACTAGCGGGAGGGCCAACAATGAGCAGTTCTTC. It translates to CASSTGTSGRANNEQFF. The V call is TRBV7-8, the J call TRBJ2-1; TRBD2 aligns across 16 bases. Germline trimming cut 5 bases from V and 5 bases from J; bases unmatched to any gene: 6. The CDR3 has 17 amino acids. Germline CDR1 SGHVS, CDR2 FQNEAQ.

In its sample, this clonotype was seen a few times. Just one base apart from a much larger clone, this may be a read error. The rearrangement links TRBV20-1 to TRBJ2-7; unclear D gene. The CDR3 runs to 12 residues. Germline V CDR1 and CDR2: DFQATT, SNEGSKA (reference sequence). CDR3 protein: CRPSEDQYEQYF. In DNA form, the CDR3 reads TGCAGACCCAGCGAGGATCAATACGAGCAGTACTTC.